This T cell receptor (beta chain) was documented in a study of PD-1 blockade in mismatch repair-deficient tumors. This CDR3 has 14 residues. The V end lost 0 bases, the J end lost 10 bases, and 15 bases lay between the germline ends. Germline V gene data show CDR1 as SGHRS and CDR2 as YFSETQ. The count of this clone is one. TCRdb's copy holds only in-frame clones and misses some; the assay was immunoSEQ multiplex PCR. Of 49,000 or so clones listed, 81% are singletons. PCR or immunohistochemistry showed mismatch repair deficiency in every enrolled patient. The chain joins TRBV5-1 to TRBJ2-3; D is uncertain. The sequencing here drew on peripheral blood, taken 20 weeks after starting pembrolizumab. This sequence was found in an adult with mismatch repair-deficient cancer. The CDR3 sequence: CASSLGRTPGAQYF. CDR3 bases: TGCGCCAGCAGCTTGGGGCGGACGCCCGGCGCGCAGTATTTT.